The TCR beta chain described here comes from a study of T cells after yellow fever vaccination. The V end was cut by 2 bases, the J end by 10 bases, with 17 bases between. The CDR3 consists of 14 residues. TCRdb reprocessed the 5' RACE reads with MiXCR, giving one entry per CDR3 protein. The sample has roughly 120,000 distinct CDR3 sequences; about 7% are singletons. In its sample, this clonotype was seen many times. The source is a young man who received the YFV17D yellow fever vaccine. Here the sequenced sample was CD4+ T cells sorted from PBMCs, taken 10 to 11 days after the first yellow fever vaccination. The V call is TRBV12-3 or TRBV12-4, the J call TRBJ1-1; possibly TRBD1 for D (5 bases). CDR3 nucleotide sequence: TGTGCCAGCAGTTTAAGGAGGGGAGGGCGAGGAGCTTTCTTT. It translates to CASSLRRGGRGAFF.